This is a list of T cell receptor beta chains from one sample in a study of tumor-infiltrating lymphocytes in primary liver carcinoma. Each CDR3 protein gets one entry after TCRdb re-called the multiplex PCR reads with MiXCR. The repertoire holds around 81,000 distinct CDR3 sequences, with 70% to 75% as singletons. Sequenced: liver tumor tissue from sampling region 4. The receptors derive from a woman aged 60-75 years with primary liver carcinoma and hepatitis B virus infection. The CDR3 runs from the conserved cysteine through the conserved F or W. D genes are given only for firm matches. A clone size is listed for some rows: how often the clone was seen (once, few, many), or a class if it is expanded.

v_call,clone_size,j_call,d_call,cdr3_length,cdr3_nt,cdr3_aa
TRBV7-8,.,TRBJ2-5,.,15,TGTGCCAGCAACTTAGGTTCCTGGTTCGGGGAGGCCCAGTACTTC,CASNLGSWFGEAQYF
TRBV18,few,TRBJ1-1,TRBD1,15,TGTGCCAGCTCCGCAAGGACAGGGTCTAACACTGAAGCTTTCTTT,CASSARTGSNTEAFF
TRBV6-1,.,TRBJ2-7,.,13,TGTGCCAGTAGCGGCCAATGGACGAGCGAGCATTACTTC,CASSGQWTSEHYF
TRBV19,few,TRBJ2-1,.,16,TGTGCCAGTAGTATGGTACGAGGGGGTTCCTACAATGAGCAGTTCTTC,CASSMVRGGSYNEQFF
TRBV29-1,many,TRBJ1-2,TRBD1,16,TGCAGCGTTGAAGATCAAGGAGACAGGGGGCTCCACGGCTACACCTTC,CSVEDQGDRGLHGYTF
TRBV12-3/TRBV12-4,.,TRBJ2-1,.,15,TGTGCCAGCAGTTTAGTACAAAGTGGGGGTAATGAGCAGTTCTTC,CASSLVQSGGNEQFF
TRBV6-5,many,TRBJ2-3,.,12,TGTGCCAGCAGTCCGACTAGTTTTACGCAGTATTTT,CASSPTSFTQYF
TRBV11-2,.,TRBJ2-7,.,14,TGTGTCAGCAGCTTTGGGGGGGCCCCGTACGAAGAGTACTTC,CVSSFGGAPYEEYF
TRBV6-5,.,TRBJ1-6,.,16,TGTGCCGGCAGTTACCTGGCGAGCTCCTATAATTCACCCCTCCCCTTT,CAGSYLASSYNSPLPF
TRBV29-1,.,TRBJ2-1,.,12,TGCAGCGTTGACGCCCCTAGCGATAAGCAGTTCTTC,CSVDAPSDKQFF
TRBV5-1,once,TRBJ2-1,.,15,TGCGCCAGCAGCTTGGGGACTATCGTCTACTATGAGCAGTTCTTC,CASSLGTIVYYEQFF
TRBV29-1,.,TRBJ1-1,.,9,TGCAGCGGATGGGACGAAGCTTTCTTT,CSGWDEAFF
TRBV11-3,.,TRBJ2-1,.,13,TGTGTCAGGAGTGCCGGGGGCTATAATGAGCAATTCTTC,CVRSAGGYNEQFF
TRBV12-3/TRBV12-4,medium-sized,TRBJ1-5,.,13,TGTGCCAGCAGCGTCGGAGGGCAGCAGCCCCAGCATTTT,CASSVGGQQPQHF
TRBV29-1,many,TRBJ1-2,.,12,TGCAGCGTTGAAAATTTTGGCTATGGCTACACCTTC,CSVENFGYGYTF
TRBV30,.,TRBJ2-3,.,12,TGTGCCTGTAGTGTTACTACAGATACGCAGTATTTT,CACSVTTDTQYF
TRBV11-2,.,TRBJ2-7,.,16,TGTGCCAGCATGACTCCTGGGCTGGAGGCAAGGGGGAAGCAGAACTTC,CASMTPGLEARGKQNF
TRBV6-2/TRBV6-3,.,TRBJ2-5,.,15,TGTGCCAGCAGTTACGGGTCTAGCGACCAAGAGACCCAGTACTTC,CASSYGSSDQETQYF
TRBV6-1,many,TRBJ2-1,.,11,TGTGCCAGCAGTGAAGGCTTTGAGCAGTTCTTC,CASSEGFEQFF
TRBV7-9,.,TRBJ1-4,.,14,TGTGCCAGCAGATCTGACAGGAGGAATGAAAAACTGTTTTTT,CASRSDRRNEKLFF
TRBV19,.,TRBJ2-6,TRBD1,16,TGTGCCAGTAGCGGGACAGTCTTCTCTGGGGCCAACGTCCTGACTTTC,CASSGTVFSGANVLTF
TRBV2,.,TRBJ2-2,TRBD1,15,TGTGCCAGCATTCCGCGACAGGGGGCAGCCGGGGAGCTGTTTTTT,CASIPRQGAAGELFF
TRBV11-3,.,TRBJ2-1,.,16,TGTGCCAGCAGCGCGACTAGAGGAGGCCAATACAATGAGCTATTCTTC,CASSATRGGQYNELFF
TRBV29-1,.,TRBJ2-1,.,13,.,CCVASGTTNEQSF
TRBV29-1,.,TRBJ2-3,TRBD1,11,TGCAGCGTGGTGGGCAGGGACAGAGTGTATTTT,CSVVGRDRVYF
TRBV12-3/TRBV12-4,.,TRBJ2-5,TRBD1,15,TGTGTCAGCAGGCCCGGGACAGGGCTGACGGAGACCCAGTACTTC,CVSRPGTGLTETQYF
TRBV14,.,TRBJ1-6,.,18,TGTGCCAGCAGCCAGCTTGGACATGGAAGAGGTAGCAATTCACCCCTCCACTTT,CASSQLGHGRGSNSPLHF
TRBV29-1,.,TRBJ1-4,.,13,TGCAGTGTTGAGAGAGGGTCAAATGAAAAACTGTTTTTT,CSVERGSNEKLFF
TRBV29-1,.,TRBJ2-7,.,13,TGCAGCTCTTCTAGATCCGAATTTTACGAGCAATACTTC,CSSSRSEFYEQYF
TRBV6-1,.,TRBJ1-5,.,14,TGTGCCAGCGGTGAAAGGCAGTGGTATCGGCCCCAGCATTTT,CASGERQWYRPQHF
TRBV29-1,.,TRBJ2-2,.,15,TGCAGCGTTGTCGGGGCGGGAAGAAGGACCGAGGAACTATTTTTT,CSVVGAGRRTEELFF
TRBV12-3/TRBV12-4,.,TRBJ2-7,.,13,TGTACCAGCAGTTTTTATGGGGACACTGAGCAGTACTTC,CTSSFYGDTEQYF
TRBV12-3/TRBV12-4,.,TRBJ1-5,.,16,TGTGCCAGCAGTTTAGGGGGCGGGGGGATCACAGATACGCAGCATTTT,CASSLGGGGITDTQHF
TRBV12-3/TRBV12-4,.,TRBJ1-1,.,13,TGTACCAACAGTTCGGCCCAGGGCCGAGAAGCCTTCTTT,CTNSSAQGREAFF
TRBV28,many,TRBJ1-5,.,13,TGTGCCAGCAGTTTACCCAACCTACAGCCCCAGCATTTT,CASSLPNLQPQHF
TRBV6-6,.,TRBJ1-5,.,16,TGTGCTAGCAGCTGTGGAGGGGGAGAGAGCAATCAGCCCCAGCATTTT,CASSCGGGESNQPQHF
TRBV6-1,many,TRBJ1-6,TRBD1,14,TGTGCCAGCAGCGGGGGACAGGAAAATTCACCCCTCCACTTT,CASSGGQENSPLHF
TRBV7-9,once,TRBJ2-7,TRBD1,13,TGTGTCAGCAGCTTAGACACAGGGGAGGAGCAGTACTTC,CVSSLDTGEEQYF
TRBV5-4,.,TRBJ2-5,.,15,TGTGCCAGCAAACCCCCTGGGGTGACGGGAGAGATCCAGTACTTC,CASKPPGVTGEIQYF
TRBV5-1,.,TRBJ2-4,.,15,TGCGCCAGCAGCCTGAGACAGAGTGACAAAAACATTCAGTACTTC,CASSLRQSDKNIQYF
TRBV14,.,TRBJ1-1,TRBD1,14,TGTGCCATCAGCCAAATGACAGGGGGCTTGGGAGCTTTCTTT,CAISQMTGGLGAFF
TRBV11-3,.,TRBJ2-1,TRBD2,18,TGTGCCAGTAACTTAGGTCATGGCGGGAGGGCCGGCTACAATGAGCAGTTCTTC,CASNLGHGGRAGYNEQFF
TRBV11-2,.,TRBJ2-1,.,11,TGTACCAGCAACTTGGCTTTGATGCCGTCCTTC,CTSNLALMPSF
TRBV7-9,many,TRBJ1-2,.,13,TGTGCCAGCACCCCCGGGTTGCACTATGGCTACACCTTC,CASTPGLHYGYTF
TRBV5-6,few,TRBJ1-2,.,14,TGTACCAGTAGCCTCCGCCTGGGGAAGAGGAGTTACACCTTC,CTSSLRLGKRSYTF
TRBV5-8,few,TRBJ2-1,TRBD1,15,TGTGCCAGCAGCCAAGGGACAGTCAACCGGGGCGAGCAGTTCTTC,CASSQGTVNRGEQFF